This T cell receptor beta chain was obtained from a study of response to subunit inactivated influenza vaccine. Study-wide results and caveats: New T cells are recruited in small numbers by each seasonal influenza vaccination, according to the authors' suggestion.

MiXCR, run by TCRdb on the RT-PCR reads, gives a single entry per CDR3 protein. The sample carries 650,000 to 800,000 distinct CDR3 sequences, over 11% recorded once. CDR3 length equals 16 residues. V lost 4 bases, J lost 6 bases, and 19 bases lay in between. Germline V gene sequence: CDR1 MNHEY, CDR2 SVGAGI. The sample holds a few counts of this clonotype. The antigen remains unidentified. The sample was PBMCs from blood, taken approximately 15 days before vaccination. V usage is TRBV6-5 and J usage is TRBJ2-1; D is undetermined. The source is a middle-aged man who received an inactivated influenza vaccine. Written as DNA, the CDR3 is TGTGCCAGCAGTTCGTTTACCCCCTCAGTTCCCAATGAGCAGTTCTTC. It yields the protein CASSSFTPSVPNEQFF.